This is a list of T cell receptor beta chains from one sample in a study of CD4+ T cells in melanoma. The assay was immunoSEQ multiplex PCR, and TCRdb's table has in-frame clones only and misses some. This table holds 110,000 to 150,000 clones, around 90% found once. These receptors all come from a human donor with melanoma. CDR3s include the opening cysteine and the closing phenylalanine or tryptophan. D genes are given only for firm matches. Some rows have no size entry. The others give once, few or many, or a class for an expanded clone.

D gene,clone size,J gene,V gene,CDR3 DNA,CDR3 protein
NA,once,TRBJ2-2,TRBV30,TGTGCCTGGAGTATGGGCTCCAGGGCCGGGGAGCTGTTTTTT,CAWSMGSRAGELFF
TRBD1,NA,TRBJ2-2,TRBV28,TGTGCCAGCAGTTTTGACAGGGAGTCCGGGGAGCTGTTTTTT,CASSFDRESGELFF
NA,NA,TRBJ1-6,TRBV14,TGTGCCAGCAGCCAAGAAGGCATGGGGTATTCACCCCTCCACTTT,CASSQEGMGYSPLHF
TRBD2,once,TRBJ2-3,TRBV5-1,TGCGCCAGCCGCCTCGGGGGGGCGGCAGATACGCAGTATTTT,CASRLGGAADTQYF
NA,NA,TRBJ1-3,TRBV7-8,TGTGCCAGCAGCCGCTTTACCCCTGGAAACACCATATATTTT,CASSRFTPGNTIYF
TRBD1,NA,TRBJ1-6,TRBV11-2,TGTGCCAGCAGCTTACTTGCGCGGACAGGGTTGTCACCCCTCCACTTT,CASSLLARTGLSPLHF
NA,NA,TRBJ2-1,TRBV7-8,TGTGCCAGCAGCCTAGAATCAGGTGCGCGGCGTGAGCAGTTCTTC,CASSLESGARREQFF
TRBD1,NA,TRBJ2-5,TRBV19,TGTGCCAGTACCGCCGGGACAGCTCAAGAGACCCAGTACTTC,CASTAGTAQETQYF
NA,NA,TRBJ1-6,TRBV6-1,TGTGCCAGCAGTGGGGGACCAAGGGGCCTCCACTTT,CASSGGPRGLHF
NA,NA,TRBJ2-7,TRBV30,TGTGCCTGGAGCCCTCCAGGGGGGGCGACTTACGAGCAGTACTTC,CAWSPPGGATYEQYF
NA,once,TRBJ2-1,TRBV19,TGTGCCAGTAGTCTCCCCCGACTAGATGGCTACAATGAGCAGTTCTTC,CASSLPRLDGYNEQFF
NA,NA,TRBJ1-1,TRBV14,TGTGCCAGCAGCCAAGATCTCGGGGGCTCTGAAGCTTTCTTT,CASSQDLGGSEAFF
NA,once,TRBJ1-5,TRBV10-3,TGTGCCATCAGTGCAGGGTTGGGTCAGCCCCAGCATTTT,CAISAGLGQPQHF
NA,NA,TRBJ2-5,TRBV5-1,TGCGCCAGCAGCATTCAAGAGACCCAGTACTTC,CASSIQETQYF
TRBD1,once,TRBJ1-2,TRBV5-6,TGTGCCAGCAGCTTGAGACAGGGTTATGGCTACACCTTC,CASSLRQGYGYTF
NA,NA,TRBJ2-1,TRBV6-1,TGTGCCAGCAGTGGACCAGGATCCGCGTACAATGAGCAGTTCTTC,CASSGPGSAYNEQFF
NA,NA,TRBJ1-6,TRBV7-3,TGTGCCAGCACCCAGCGGGTTCTAGGTAGTACACCCCTCCACTTT,CASTQRVLGSTPLHF
NA,NA,TRBJ2-3,TRBV7-3,TGTGCCAGCAGCCCACAAGGGCGAGCAGGGCAAAATACGCAGTATTTT,CASSPQGRAGQNTQYF
TRBD1,NA,TRBJ1-5,TRBV7-8,TGTGCCAGCAGCTCTGCAGGGGGGTTACGATATAGCAATCAGCCCCAGCATTTT,CASSSAGGLRYSNQPQHF
TRBD2,NA,TRBJ2-1,TRBV5-4,TGTGCCAGCAGCTTTGGGGGGGGCAATGAGCAGTTCTTC,CASSFGGGNEQFF
NA,NA,TRBJ1-6,TRBV6-5,TGTGCCAGCAGTTACCGCGCCGGAACTAATTCACCCCTCCACTTT,CASSYRAGTNSPLHF
NA,NA,TRBJ1-3,TRBV7-8,TGTGCCAGCAGCTTAGCGGGCCCGGGCACTGGAAACACCATATATTTT,CASSLAGPGTGNTIYF
NA,NA,TRBJ2-5,TRBV5-1,TGCGCCAGCAGCGCCCAGGAGACCCAGTACTTC,CASSAQETQYF
NA,NA,TRBJ2-2,TRBV7-9,TGTGCCAGCAGCTTAGGGCAGTACACCGGGGAGCTGTTTTTT,CASSLGQYTGELFF
TRBD2,few,TRBJ2-1,TRBV5-6,TGTGCCAGCAGAGGACTAGCGGGGATCTTC,CASRGLAGIF
NA,NA,TRBJ1-1,TRBV5-1,TGCGCCAGCAGCTTGATGGGACACCAAGACACTGAAGCTTTCTTT,CASSLMGHQDTEAFF
NA,NA,TRBJ2-7,TRBV5-3,TGTGCCAGAAGCGGGCCCGGGCGACAGAGAGTCGTATTCGAGCAGTACTTC,CARSGPGRQRVVFEQYF
NA,NA,TRBJ2-7,TRBV6-5,TGTGCCAGCAGTTACGGTAGGGCCGTTAGCGAGCAGTACTTC,CASSYGRAVSEQYF
NA,NA,TRBJ1-5,TRBV6-1,TGTGCCAGCAGTCCCCCGGGCGGTAGCAATCAGCCCCAGCATTTT,CASSPPGGSNQPQHF
TRBD1,NA,TRBJ2-7,TRBV6-5,TGTGCCAGCGGTCGTGGCAGGGGGAACTACGAGCAGTACTTC,CASGRGRGNYEQYF
NA,NA,TRBJ2-1,TRBV5-6,TGTGCCAGCAGCCACCTAGAAAACGAGCAGTTCTTC,CASSHLENEQFF
TRBD2,NA,TRBJ2-2,TRBV7-3,TGTGCCAGCAGCTTAAGCGGGGGAGCGAACACCGGGGAGCTGTTTTTT,CASSLSGGANTGELFF
NA,NA,TRBJ1-5,TRBV19,TGTGCCAGTAGTATCCGGGGTCTCAATCAGCCCCAGCATTTT,CASSIRGLNQPQHF